This T cell receptor beta chain was recovered during a study of blood T cell repertoires in COVID-19. Study details: Acute and convalescent COVID-19 specimens originated in the United States, Italy and Spain. Sample material is recorded as cDNA or gDNA derived from T cells, B-cell-depleted T cells, or PBMCs.

As originally analysed: From reference gene primer amplification, estimates of nucleated cell counts were derived. Some clones are missing from TCRdb's copy, which holds only in-frame ones; the method was immunoSEQ multiplex PCR. The DNA gave D and trimming, while V, J and clone size come from that table. The table records about 250,000 clones, 80% to 85% of them present only once. Sequenced input: peripheral blood. The receptor's source is a man in his fifties with active or convalescent COVID-19.

Here the CDR3 reads CASSPDRSYGYTF. DNA of the CDR3: TGTGCCAGCAGTCCCGACAGATCCTATGGCTACACCTTC. The V gene is TRBV12-3 or TRBV12-4, the J gene TRBJ1-2; D possibly corresponds to TRBD1 (5 bases). This CDR3 has 13 amino acids. V lost 5 bases and J 4 bases, leaving 11 bases between the germline ends.